These 19 T cell receptor beta chains originate from one sample sequenced in a study of control samples from healthy donors and cancer patients. Produced via immunoSEQ multiplex PCR; TCRdb's table is partial and in-frame only. Seen here are 160,000 or so clones, 96% observed once, and the top ten hold approximately 0.97%. Material: blood. These receptors were taken from a woman between 25 and 40 years old in good health.

The V call is TRBV28, the J call TRBJ1-1; D remains ambiguous. Germline CDR1 MDHEN, CDR2 SYDVKM. The CDR3 has 14 residues. The V gene lost 6 bases and the J gene lost 0 bases, with 11 bases spanning the gap. The CDR3 is CASRRHRMNTEAFF. The CDR3 nucleotides read TGTGCCAGCAGGCGACATAGAATGAACACTGAAGCTTTCTTT.

The chain employs TRBV24-1 and TRBJ1-5, with 10 bases identical to TRBD1. The junction had 8 bases not matched to a gene; V was cut back by 0 bases and J by 4 bases. Germline V gives CDR1 KGHDR, CDR2 SFDVKD. This CDR3 contains 18 residues. CDR3 protein: CATSDLQQGTGVNQPQHF. The DNA for the CDR3 is TGTGCCACCAGTGATTTGCAACAAGGGACAGGGGTTAATCAGCCCCAGCATTTT.

The V call is TRBV7-2, the J call TRBJ1-3, with 8 bases identical to TRBD1. The CDR3 covers 16 residues. Trimming removed 1 base from V and 4 bases from J; junction bases left unmatched: 6. Germline lookup yields CDR1 SGHTA and CDR2 FQGNSA. The CDR3 reads CASSLVRTGPGNTIYF. The CDR3, as DNA: TGTGCCAGCAGCTTAGTCCGGACAGGGCCCGGAAACACCATATATTTT. The entire variable domain, with the rest obtained from reference TRBV7-2 and TRBJ1-3, is as follows: GAGVSQSPSNKVTEKGKDVELRCDPISGHTALYWYRQSLGQGLEFLIYFQGNSAPDKSGLPSDRFSAERTGGSVSTLTIQRTQQEDSAVYLCASSLVRTGPGNTIYFGEGSWLTVV.

This sequence joins TRBV6-5 and TRBJ1-1; tentative D call: TRBD1 (6 bases). Germline CDR1 and CDR2: MNHEY and SVGAGI. The CDR3 totals 11 residues. Trimming shortened V by 7 bases and J by 8 bases, and 11 bases separated the two germline ends. Here the CDR3 reads CASTQGKEAFF. The CDR3 DNA follows: TGTGCCAGCACCCAGGGGAAAGAAGCTTTCTTT.

The chain links TRBV2 to TRBJ2-5; 9 nucleotides agree with TRBD2. Germline CDR1 is SNHLY and CDR2 is FYNNEI. CDR3 length equals 17 residues. Unmatched junction bases numbered 12, after V lost 3 bases and J lost 4 bases. The CDR3 DNA reads TGTGCCAGCAGTGACACGTGGGGCGGGAGGGGAGCAGAGACCCAGTACTTC. This codes for CASSDTWGGRGAETQYF.

The table lists this clone with a count of one. The genes are TRBV3-1 (or the pseudogene TRBV3-2) and TRBJ1-4, with 9 bases lining up with TRBD1. Trimming took 1 base from V and 4 from J; bases not matched to a gene: 7. The CDR3 is 17 amino acids. Germline V gene sequence: CDR1 LGHDT, CDR2 YNNKEL (reference sequence). The CDR3 sequence: CASSQVYRGPYNEKLFF. CDR3 nucleotides: TGTGCCAGCAGCCAAGTTTACAGGGGGCCGTATAATGAAAAACTGTTTTTT.

J is TRBJ1-5 and V is TRBV10-3; tentative D call: TRBD1 (5 bases). The CDR3 consists of 12 residues. Germline V lookup: CDR1 ENHRY, CDR2 SYGVKD. V was clipped by 7 bases and J by 2 bases, with 6 bases between them. CDR3 bases: TGTGCCATCAAAGGGGGCAATCAGCCCCAGCATTTT. Protein: CAIKGGNQPQHF.

The chain recombines TRBV7-8 with TRBJ1-1; 7 nucleotides agree with TRBD1. The CDR3 is 16 residues long. The germline V gene has CDR1 SGHVS and CDR2 FQNEAQ. V gave up 1 base and J gave up 1 base; unmatched junction bases: 6. Here the CDR3 reads CASSLGRTGRNTEAFF. CDR3 DNA: TGTGCCAGCAGCTTAGGGCGGACAGGTCGGAACACTGAAGCTTTCTTT.

The chain employs TRBV24-1 and TRBJ1-1; D remains unclear. V was trimmed by 1 base and J by 4 bases, leaving 6 bases between them. The CDR3 sequence is 13 residues long. Germline CDR1 reads KGHDR; CDR2 reads SFDVKD. The CDR3 spells CATSDLRGTEAFF. The CDR3 region has the DNA TGTGCCACCAGTGATTTACGGGGCACTGAAGCTTTCTTT.

The rearrangement uses TRBV4-2 and TRBJ2-2; no clear D. The germline V gene encodes CDR1 LGHNA and CDR2 YNFKEQ. V lost 2 bases, J lost 5 bases, and 3 bases lay in between. The CDR3 consists of 12 residues. CDR3 in amino acids: CASSQTTGELFF. CDR3 coding DNA: TGTGCCAGCAGCCAAACGACCGGGGAGCTGTTTTTT.

The chain links TRBV12-3 or TRBV12-4 to TRBJ1-2; D is possibly TRBD1 (6 bases). Between the trimmed V and J ends, which lost 2 bases and 7 bases, there was a span of 11 bases. The CDR3 loop spans 13 amino acids. Here the CDR3 reads CASSLTGKGGYTF. The CDR3, as DNA: TGTGCCAGCAGTTTAACAGGGAAGGGTGGCTACACCTTC.

The V call is TRBV28, the J call TRBJ1-1, with D tentatively TRBD1 (5 bases). With 3 bases removed from V and 0 bases from J, the gap between germline ends came to 11 bases. Germline CDR1 reads MDHEN; CDR2 reads SYDVKM. The CDR3 has 15 amino acids. DNA of the CDR3: TGTGCCAGCAGTTTGGCGGGGCCTATGAACACTGAAGCTTTCTTT. Translating gives CASSLAGPMNTEAFF.

The J gene is TRBJ2-1, the V gene TRBV19, with D maybe TRBD2 (6 bases). V lost 5 bases and J lost 0, with 14 bases in between. CDR3 size: 16 residues. Per the germline V gene, CDR1 is LNHDA and CDR2 is SQIVND (reference sequence). The CDR3 DNA reads TGTGCCAGTAGTCCCCAGCGGGTAGGCTCCTACAATGAGCAGTTCTTC. Its translation is CASSPQRVGSYNEQFF.

The gene calls are TRBV7-9 and TRBJ2-5; no definite D call. The CDR3 contains 15 residues. Trimming removed 2 bases from V and 3 bases from J, with 13 bases in between. Per germline, CDR1 SEHNR and CDR2 FQNEAQ (reference sequence). The CDR3 DNA is TGTGCCAGCAGCTTATTTTTGTCCTTAGAAGAGACCCAGTACTTC. Protein sequence: CASSLFLSLEETQYF.

The chain is built from TRBV12-3 or TRBV12-4 and TRBJ1-2; no clear D gene. V was cut by 1 base and J by 8 bases, with 8 bases left in between. This CDR3 comprises 12 residues. The CDR3 sequence: CASSLVAVGYTF. The CDR3 coding sequence is TGTGCCAGCAGTTTAGTGGCAGTCGGCTACACCTTC.

V and J are TRBV28 and TRBJ1-5, with D hard to call. This CDR3 has 16 amino acids. V lost 5 bases to trimming and J lost 2 bases, with 16 bases between them. Germline CDR1 reads MDHEN; CDR2 reads SYDVKM. The CDR3, as DNA: TGTGCCAGCAGTCCTATAGTTGTAGACGGCAATCAGCCCCAGCATTTT. Translating it yields CASSPIVVDGNQPQHF. The whole variable domain, remainder taken from reference TRBV28 and TRBJ1-5, is DVKVTQSSRYLVKRTGEKVFLECVQDMDHENMFWYRQDPGLGLRLIYFSYDVKMKEKGDIPEGYSVSREKKERFSLILESASTNQTSMYLCASSPIVVDGNQPQHFGDGTRLSIL.

V and J are TRBV14 and TRBJ2-4, with 9 bases that match TRBD1. Germline V gene sequence: CDR1 SGHDN, CDR2 FVKESK. V shed 5 bases and J 2 bases; nucleotides not matched to a gene: 7. This CDR3 spans 16 amino acids. CDR3 sequence: CASSATGGSSKNIQYF. Here the CDR3 DNA reads TGTGCCAGCAGCGCCACAGGGGGCAGCTCCAAAAACATTCAGTACTTC.

The rearrangement joins TRBV12-3 or TRBV12-4 to TRBJ1-2; D not resolved. V lost 5 bases, J lost 5 bases, and 12 bases lay in between. The CDR3 length is 13 residues. As DNA, the CDR3 is TGTGCCAGCAGTCGGACTACCAGATATGGCTACACCTTC. Translated: CASSRTTRYGYTF.

The gene calls are TRBV28 and TRBJ1-2; TRBD1 matches 9 bases. CDR3 size: 13 residues. Germline CDR1 is MDHEN and CDR2 is SYDVKM. The ends lost 5 bases at V and 8 bases at J; junction bases unmatched: 6. CDR3 sequence (DNA): TGTGCCAGCAGTGCGACAGGGGGACGGGGCTACACCTTC. Its translation is CASSATGGRGYTF.